Below are 24 T cell receptor beta chains sequenced from a single sample in a study of T-cell memory formation after mild COVID-19. MiXCR, applied by TCRdb to the 5' RACE reads, yields one record per CDR3 protein. The data show approximately 250,000 distinct CDR3 sequences, 15% seen once. The specimen sequenced was PBMCs or a T cell subset sorted from them (not recorded which). These receptors were collected from an adult woman who had mild COVID-19 (a few samples of this study predate the infection). Cell type and time point are not known.

This clonotype occurred a few times. This sequence joins TRBV4-1 and TRBJ2-6; the D gene is possibly TRBD1 (5 bases). Looked up from germline, CDR1 is MGHRA and CDR2 is YSYEKL. The CDR3 covers 15 residues. The V and J ends lost 4 bases and 1 base respectively, with 8 bases between them. The CDR3 loop reads CASSPRQSGANVLTF. The CDR3 nucleotides are TGCGCCAGCAGCCCCCGACAGTCTGGGGCCAACGTCCTGACTTTC.

The table lists this clonotype with a few counts. This chain joins TRBV4-3 and TRBJ2-1; D not certain. There are 14 residues in the CDR3. Per the germline V gene, CDR1 is LGHNA and CDR2 is YSLEER. Trimming removed 4 bases from V and 8 bases from J, with 15 bases in between. Written as DNA, the CDR3 is TGCGCCAGCAGCCGGTACCAGGTGTGGGATGAGCAGTTCTTC. It yields the protein CASSRYQVWDEQFF.

Only a few counts were recorded for this clonotype. V usage is TRBV24-1 and J usage is TRBJ2-2; D remains unclear. V was clipped by 1 base and J by 4 bases, with 6 bases between them. The CDR3 loop spans 14 amino acids. CDR1 and CDR2 from the germline V gene are KGHDR and SFDVKD. The CDR3 loop is CATSDLRVTGELFF. CDR3 DNA sequence: TGTGCCACCAGTGATTTACGGGTCACCGGGGAGCTGTTTTTT.

The rearrangement uses TRBV11-2 and TRBJ2-4; 7 bases are a match to TRBD1. Trimming removed 5 bases from V and 0 bases from J; junction bases left unmatched: 10. Per the germline V gene, CDR1 is SGHAT and CDR2 is FQNNGV. This CDR3 is built from 17 residues. CDR3 sequence: CASSPSTGMIAKNIQYF. CDR3 nucleotide sequence: TGTGCCAGCAGCCCCTCGACAGGGATGATAGCCAAAAACATTCAGTACTTC.

This clonotype appeared a few times. The CDR3 nucleotides read TGTGCCAGCAGCTTAAGGCAGTCTGGAAACACCATATATTTT. It specifies CASSLRQSGNTIYF. V and J are TRBV7-2 and TRBJ1-3; D remains ambiguous. Looked up from germline, CDR1 is SGHTA and CDR2 is FQGNSA. The germline V and J ends were trimmed by 2 bases and 1 base, with 6 bases remaining between them. There are 14 residues in the CDR3.

This clonotype was detected ten times or more. The V gene is TRBV5-1, the J gene TRBJ2-2; D perhaps matches TRBD1 (5 bases). V lost 4 bases, J lost 0 bases, and 10 bases lay in between. The germline V gene encodes CDR1 SGHRS and CDR2 YFSETQ. CDR3 size: 15 residues. The CDR3 region has the DNA TGCGCCAGCAGCAAGGACACCTCGAACACCGGGGAGCTGTTTTTT. Protein: CASSKDTSNTGELFF.

This clonotype occurred a few times. The rearrangement uses TRBV12-3 or TRBV12-4 and TRBJ2-3; 8 bases align to TRBD1. This CDR3 is 15 amino acids long. V lost 3 bases, J lost 5 bases, and 7 bases stayed unmatched. The CDR3 here is CASSFRAGGIDTQYF. As DNA, the CDR3 is TGTGCCAGCAGTTTTCGGGCAGGGGGCATAGATACGCAGTATTTT.

The V and J genes are TRBV4-1 and TRBJ2-4; 9 positions agree with TRBD1. Looked up from germline, CDR1 is MGHRA and CDR2 is YSYEKL. V trimming: 1 base; J trimming: 6 bases; junction bases outside the gene matches: 13. The CDR3 has 18 amino acids. CDR3 in amino acids: CASSQVEVGTGPTNIQYF. CDR3 bases: TGCGCCAGCAGCCAAGTTGAGGTTGGGACAGGGCCGACAAACATTCAGTACTTC.

The V gene is TRBV24-1, the J gene TRBJ1-2, with a possible D match to TRBD1 (5 bases). Germline assignment: CDR1 KGHDR and CDR2 SFDVKD. The CDR3 consists of 14 residues. Trimming took 0 bases from V and 8 from J, leaving 12 bases between them. CDR3 loop: CATSDLGAGKGYTF. The CDR3 bases are TGTGCCACCAGTGATTTGGGGGCAGGGAAGGGCTACACCTTC.

This clonotype was seen more than once but under ten times. This sequence joins TRBV5-5 and TRBJ1-2; TRBD1 agrees at 9 bases. The CDR3 sequence is 15 residues long. With 4 bases clipped from V and 2 bases from J, the junction kept 6 bases outside the gene matches. Per germline, CDR1 SGHKS and CDR2 YYEKEE (reference sequence). Written as DNA, the CDR3 is TGTGCCAGCAGCACCGCCGGGACAGGGAACTATGGCTACACCTTC. Translating it yields CASSTAGTGNYGYTF.

This clonotype was counted a few times. The chain couples TRBV20-1 to TRBJ2-2, with D possibly being TRBD1 (5 bases). V lost 1 base and J lost 2, with 11 bases in between. The CDR3 runs 15 residues. Germline V CDR1 and CDR2: DFQATT, SNEGSKA (reference sequence). The CDR3, as DNA: TGCAGTGCTAGAGCCCCAGGGAAAAACACCGGGGAGCTGTTTTTT. Translating it yields CSARAPGKNTGELFF.

This clonotype appeared a few times. The chain has TRBV20-1 and TRBJ1-5; D is possibly TRBD1 (5 bases). This CDR3 has 14 amino acids. The germline V gene encodes CDR1 DFQATT and CDR2 SNEGSKA (reference sequence). V was shortened by 3 bases and J by 3 bases, with 12 bases between the two germline ends. CDR3 region: CSASHQGNNQPQHF. CDR3 nucleotides: TGCAGTGCTAGTCACCAGGGTAACAATCAGCCCCAGCATTTT.

This clonotype turned up a few times. This rearrangement joins TRBV6-4 to TRBJ2-3, with TRBD2 matching 7 bases. This CDR3 is built from 15 residues. Per the germline V gene, CDR1 is MRHNA and CDR2 is SNTAGT. After removal of 3 bases from V and 2 bases from J, the junction contained 5 bases not matched to a gene. The CDR3: CASSEGREPTDTQYF. For the CDR3, the DNA is TGTGCCAGCAGTGAAGGGCGGGAGCCCACAGATACGCAGTATTTT.

In DNA, the CDR3 is TGTGCCAGCAGTTACTCTGGGGGAGTCTATGGCTACACCTTC. Amino acids: CASSYSGGVYGYTF. The genes are TRBV6-6 and TRBJ1-2, with D possibly being TRBD1 (5 bases). V dropped 0 bases and J dropped 4 bases, with 9 bases sitting between them. The CDR3 totals 14 residues. Germline CDR1 reads MNHNY; CDR2 reads SVGAGI (reference sequence).

This clonotype was observed a handful of times. The rearrangement uses TRBV6-6 and TRBJ2-7; TRBD2 matches 9 bases. V dropped 6 bases and J dropped 0; count of bases not matched to a gene: 6. The length of the CDR3 is 15 residues. In germline, CDR1 is MNHNY, CDR2 SVGAGI (reference sequence). CDR3 DNA sequence: TGTGCCAGCAGACCTAGCGGGACCCGCTCCTACGAGCAGTACTTC. Its translation is CASRPSGTRSYEQYF.

The chain links TRBV7-9 to TRBJ2-7; 7 bases are shared with TRBD1. CDR3 length: 17 residues. V gave up 0 bases and J gave up 0 bases; unmatched junction bases: 8. Germline CDR1 SEHNR, CDR2 FQNEAQ (reference sequence). Here the CDR3 reads CASSLALTGDPSYEQYF. The CDR3 bases are TGTGCCAGCAGCTTAGCCCTCACAGGGGACCCCTCCTACGAGCAGTACTTC.

CDR3 DNA: TGTGCCAGTAGTTTTTACGGAAGGGATGGCTACACCTTC. This encodes CASSFYGRDGYTF. This rearrangement joins TRBV19 to TRBJ1-2; unclear D gene. In germline, CDR1 is LNHDA, CDR2 SQIVND (reference sequence). There are 13 residues in the CDR3. Trimming stripped 5 bases from V and 6 bases from J, with 13 bases between.

This chain joins TRBV24-1 and TRBJ2-7, with a tentative D call TRBD1 (6 bases). Germline assignment: CDR1 KGHDR and CDR2 SFDVKD. The CDR3 covers 15 residues. V shed 4 bases and J shed 4 bases, with 16 bases lying between them. The CDR3 DNA follows: TGTGCCACCAGTGACCCTGGGGGCAGGGCGTACGAGCAGTACTTC. Encoded protein: CATSDPGGRAYEQYF.

The V call is TRBV11-3, the J call TRBJ1-1; D call uncertain. Per the germline V gene, CDR1 is SGHNT and CDR2 is YENEEA. V gave up 5 bases and J gave up 3 bases, with 10 bases separating them. CDR3 length equals 13 residues. The CDR3 reads CASSRTTDTEAFF. In DNA, the CDR3 is TGTGCCAGCAGCCGTACGACGGACACTGAAGCTTTCTTT.

The chain carries TRBV3-1 and TRBJ1-2; D is ambiguous. CDR1 is LGHDT and CDR2 is YNNKEL in the germline V gene (reference sequence). The CDR3 spans 12 residues. V was cut by 1 base and J by 4 bases, with 4 bases left in between. CDR3 DNA: TGTGCCAGCAGCCAAGGCGGCTATGGCTACACCTTC. This sequence encodes CASSQGGYGYTF.

The chain carries TRBV6-2 or TRBV6-3 and TRBJ2-5, with 16 bases that match TRBD2. This CDR3 has 15 residues. V shed 6 bases and J 5 bases; nucleotides not matched to a gene: 3. CDR1 and CDR2 (germline): MNHEY, SVGEGT. In nucleotides, the CDR3 is TGTGCCAGCAGGAGGGGACTAGCGGGAGGGGAGACCCAGTACTTC. This sequence encodes CASRRGLAGGETQYF.

This clonotype has at least ten counts. The rearrangement joins TRBV6-2 or TRBV6-3 to TRBJ2-6; TRBD1 might be the D (5 bases). Germline assignment: CDR1 MNHEY and CDR2 SVGEGT. This CDR3 is built from 18 residues. V lost 3 bases, J lost 3 bases, and 18 bases lay in between. CDR3 in DNA: TGTGCCAGCAGTTATCAAGCTGGCCAGGGATTTGGGGCCAACGTCCTGACTTTC. The encoded protein is CASSYQAGQGFGANVLTF.

This clonotype was observed a few times. The chain links TRBV12-3 or TRBV12-4 to TRBJ2-3; 8 bases align to TRBD2. The J segment lost 2 bases and the V segment lost 5 bases, leaving 6 bases of the junction unmatched. The CDR3 totals 15 residues. DNA for the CDR3: TGTGCCAGCAGTCTGAGGCGGGGGGACACAGATACGCAGTATTTT. Translated, it gives CASSLRRGDTDTQYF.

The chain is built from TRBV7-9 and TRBJ1-6; D might be TRBD1 (5 bases). This CDR3 spans 19 amino acids. Germline values: CDR1 SEHNR, CDR2 FQNEAQ (reference sequence). Trimming took 4 bases from V and 1 from J, leaving 20 bases between them. The CDR3 protein is CASSSGTLNGRSYNSPLHF. The CDR3, as DNA: TGTGCCAGCAGCTCCGGGACGCTAAACGGCAGGTCCTATAATTCACCCCTCCACTTT. The full variable domain, rest sourced from reference TRBV7-9 and TRBJ1-6, is DTGVSQNPRHKITKRGQNVTFRCDPISEHNRLYWYRQTLGQGPEFLTYFQNEAQLEKSRLLSDRFSAERPKGSFSTLEIQRTEQGDSAMYLCASSSGTLNGRSYNSPLHFGNGTRLTVT.